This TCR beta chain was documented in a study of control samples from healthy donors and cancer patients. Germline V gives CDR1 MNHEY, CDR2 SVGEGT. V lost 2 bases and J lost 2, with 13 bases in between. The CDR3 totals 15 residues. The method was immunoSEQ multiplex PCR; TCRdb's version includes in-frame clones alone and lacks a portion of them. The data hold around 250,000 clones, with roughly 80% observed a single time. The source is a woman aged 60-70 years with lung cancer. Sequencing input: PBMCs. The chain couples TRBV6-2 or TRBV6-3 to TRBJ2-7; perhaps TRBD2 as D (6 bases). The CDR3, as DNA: TGTGCCAGCAGTTACGAAACTAGCAGAGCCTACGAGCAGTACTTC. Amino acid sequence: CASSYETSRAYEQYF.